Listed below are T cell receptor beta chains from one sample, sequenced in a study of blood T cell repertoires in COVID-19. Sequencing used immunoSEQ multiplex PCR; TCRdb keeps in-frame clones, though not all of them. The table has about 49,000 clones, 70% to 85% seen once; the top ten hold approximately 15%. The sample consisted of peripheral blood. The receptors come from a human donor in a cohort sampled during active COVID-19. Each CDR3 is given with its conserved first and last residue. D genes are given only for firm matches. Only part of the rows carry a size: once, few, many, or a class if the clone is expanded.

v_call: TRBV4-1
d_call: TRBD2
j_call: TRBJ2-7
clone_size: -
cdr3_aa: CASSPGTSGPQGEQYF
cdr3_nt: TGCGCCAGCAGTCCCGGGACTAGCGGACCTCAGGGCGAGCAGTACTTC

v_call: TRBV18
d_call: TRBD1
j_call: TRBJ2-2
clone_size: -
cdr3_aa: CASSPNQRDRGRAGELFF
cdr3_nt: TGTGCCAGCTCACCCAACCAACGGGACAGGGGGCGCGCAGGGGAGCTGTTTTTT

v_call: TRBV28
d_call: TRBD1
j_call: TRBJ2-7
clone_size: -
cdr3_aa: CASSPRTGGVYEQYF
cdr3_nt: TGTGCCAGCAGTCCACGGACAGGGGGCGTCTACGAGCAGTACTTC

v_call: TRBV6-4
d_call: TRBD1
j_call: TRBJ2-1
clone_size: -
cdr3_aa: CASNDPGQGSSEQFF
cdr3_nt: TGTGCCAGCAATGACCCGGGACAGGGTTCTTCTGAGCAGTTCTTC

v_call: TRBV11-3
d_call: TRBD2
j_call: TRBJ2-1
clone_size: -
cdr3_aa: CASSISGSSYNEQFF
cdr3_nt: TGTGCCAGCAGCATAAGCGGGAGCTCCTACAATGAGCAGTTCTTC

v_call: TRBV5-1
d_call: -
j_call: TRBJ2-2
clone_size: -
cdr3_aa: CASSFDGAGELFF
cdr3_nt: TGCGCCAGCTCCTTTGACGGAGCCGGGGAGCTGTTTTTT

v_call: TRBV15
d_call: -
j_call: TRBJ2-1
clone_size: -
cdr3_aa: CATKAGRGHLNNEQFF
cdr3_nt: TGTGCCACCAAGGCGGGTAGGGGACACCTAAACAATGAGCAGTTCTTC

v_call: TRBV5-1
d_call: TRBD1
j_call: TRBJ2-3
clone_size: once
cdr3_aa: CASLRRDSSTDTQYF
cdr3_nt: TGCGCCAGCTTGCGCCGGGACAGCAGCACAGATACGCAGTATTTT

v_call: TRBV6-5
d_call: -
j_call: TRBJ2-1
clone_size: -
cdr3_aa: CASTRDYNEQFF
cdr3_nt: TGTGCCAGCACCCGGGACTACAATGAGCAGTTCTTC

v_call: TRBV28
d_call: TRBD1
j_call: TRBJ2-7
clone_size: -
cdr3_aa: CASRGTRDRGYEQYF
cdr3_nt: TGTGCCAGCAGAGGCACGCGGGACAGGGGCTACGAGCAGTACTTC

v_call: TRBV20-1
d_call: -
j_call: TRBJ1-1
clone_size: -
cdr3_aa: CSASNPNGRAEAFF
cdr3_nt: TGCAGTGCTAGTAACCCAAACGGCAGGGCTGAAGCTTTCTTT

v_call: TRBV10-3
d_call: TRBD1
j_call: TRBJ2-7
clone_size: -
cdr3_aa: CAISDSQGPSSYEQYF
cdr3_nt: TGTGCCATCAGCGACTCACAGGGGCCCAGCTCCTACGAGCAGTACTTC

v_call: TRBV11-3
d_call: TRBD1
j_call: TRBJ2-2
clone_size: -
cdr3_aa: CASSPGTANTGELFF
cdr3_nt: TGTGCCAGCAGCCCCGGGACAGCGAACACCGGGGAGCTGTTTTTT

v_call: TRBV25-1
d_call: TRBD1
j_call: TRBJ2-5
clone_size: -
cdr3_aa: CASSKSDRRYQETQYF
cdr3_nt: TGTGCCAGCAGTAAATCGGACAGGCGCTACCAAGAGACCCAGTACTTC

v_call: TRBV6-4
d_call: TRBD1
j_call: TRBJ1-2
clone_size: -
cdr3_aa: CASSPGTGGYGYTF
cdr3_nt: TGTGCCAGCAGTCCGGGGACAGGGGGCTATGGCTACACCTTC

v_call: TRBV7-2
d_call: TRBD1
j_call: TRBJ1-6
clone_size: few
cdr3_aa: CASSRKQGYNSPLHF
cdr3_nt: TGTGCCAGCAGCAGAAAACAGGGGTATAATTCACCCCTCCACTTT

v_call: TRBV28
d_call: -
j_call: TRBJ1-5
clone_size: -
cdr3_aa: CASSLAGSNQPQHF
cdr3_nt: TGTGCCAGCAGTCTCGCCGGTAGCAATCAGCCCCAGCATTTT